This T cell receptor beta chain emerged from a study of blood T cell repertoires in COVID-19. Study-wide background: COVID-19 samples collected from the United States, Italy and Spain covered acute and convalescent phases.

Deletions cut 2 bases from V and 8 bases from J, with 13 bases between. This CDR3 is 14 amino acids long. In germline, CDR1 is SGHTA, CDR2 FQGTGA. Clones were sequenced by immunoSEQ multiplex PCR, and TCRdb holds only the in-frame ones, with some missing. The table has about 94,000 clones, roughly 80% seen once. Sequencing was carried out using peripheral blood. The receptor was isolated from a woman at least 80 years old with acute or convalescent COVID-19. The chain carries TRBV7-3 and TRBJ2-1; tentative D call: TRBD2 (7 bases). CDR3 coding DNA: TGTGCCAGCAGCTTAGGGGGGGGCCCCCATGAGCAGTTCTTC. This sequence encodes CASSLGGGPHEQFF.